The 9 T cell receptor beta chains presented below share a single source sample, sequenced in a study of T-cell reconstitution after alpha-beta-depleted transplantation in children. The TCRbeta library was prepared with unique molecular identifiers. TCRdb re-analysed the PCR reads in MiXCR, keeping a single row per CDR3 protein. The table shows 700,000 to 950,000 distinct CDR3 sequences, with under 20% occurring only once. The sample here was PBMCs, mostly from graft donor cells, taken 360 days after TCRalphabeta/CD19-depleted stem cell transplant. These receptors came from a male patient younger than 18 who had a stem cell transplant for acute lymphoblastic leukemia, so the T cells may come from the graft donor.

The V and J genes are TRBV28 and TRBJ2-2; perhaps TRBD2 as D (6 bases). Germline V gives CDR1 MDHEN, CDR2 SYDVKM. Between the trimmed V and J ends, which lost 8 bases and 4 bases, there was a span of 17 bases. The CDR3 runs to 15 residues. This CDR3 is CASWPSGGTTGELFF. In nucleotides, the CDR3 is TGTGCCAGCTGGCCGAGTGGCGGGACCACCGGGGAGCTGTTTTTT. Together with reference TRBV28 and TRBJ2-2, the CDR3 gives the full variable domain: DVKVTQSSRYLVKRTGEKVFLECVQDMDHENMFWYRQDPGLGLRLIYFSYDVKMKEKGDIPEGYSVSREKKERFSLILESASTNQTSMYLCASWPSGGTTGELFFGEGSRLTVL.

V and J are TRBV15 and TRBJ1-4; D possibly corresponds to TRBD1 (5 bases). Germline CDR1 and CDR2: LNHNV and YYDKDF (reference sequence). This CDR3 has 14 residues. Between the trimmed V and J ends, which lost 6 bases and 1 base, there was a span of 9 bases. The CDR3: CATRSRVTNEKLFF. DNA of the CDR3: TGTGCCACCAGATCCAGGGTAACTAATGAAAAACTGTTTTTT. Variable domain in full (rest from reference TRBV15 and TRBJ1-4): DAMVIQNPRYQVTQFGKPVTLSCSQTLNHNVMYWYQQKSSQAPKLLFHYYDKDFNNEADTPDNFQSRRPNTSFCFLDIRSPGLGDTAMYLCATRSRVTNEKLFFGSGTQLSVL.

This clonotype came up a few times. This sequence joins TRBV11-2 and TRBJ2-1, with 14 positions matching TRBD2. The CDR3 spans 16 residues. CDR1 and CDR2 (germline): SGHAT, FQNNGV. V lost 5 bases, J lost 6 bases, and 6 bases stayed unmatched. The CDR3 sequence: CASSHSTSGRVNEQFF. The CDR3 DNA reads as TGTGCCAGCAGCCACTCGACTAGCGGGAGGGTCAATGAGCAGTTCTTC.

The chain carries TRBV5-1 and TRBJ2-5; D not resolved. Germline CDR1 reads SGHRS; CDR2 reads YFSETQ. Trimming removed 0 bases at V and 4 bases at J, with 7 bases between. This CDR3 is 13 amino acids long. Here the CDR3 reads CASSLAAVETQYF. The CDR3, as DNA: TGCGCCAGCAGCTTGGCGGCAGTAGAGACCCAGTACTTC. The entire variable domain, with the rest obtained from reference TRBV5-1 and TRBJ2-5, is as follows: KAGVTQTPRYLIKTRGQQVTLSCSPISGHRSVSWYQQTPGQGLQFLFEYFSETQRNKGNFPGRFSGRQFSNSRSEMNVSTLELGDSALYLCASSLAAVETQYFGPGTRLLVL.

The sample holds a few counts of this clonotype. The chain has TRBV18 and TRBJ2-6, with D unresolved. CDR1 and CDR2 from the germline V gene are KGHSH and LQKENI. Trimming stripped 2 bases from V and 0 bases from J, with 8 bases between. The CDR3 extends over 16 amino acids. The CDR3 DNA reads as TGTGCCAGCTCACCAGTCAGACTCTCTGGGGCCAACGTCCTGACTTTC. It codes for CASSPVRLSGANVLTF.

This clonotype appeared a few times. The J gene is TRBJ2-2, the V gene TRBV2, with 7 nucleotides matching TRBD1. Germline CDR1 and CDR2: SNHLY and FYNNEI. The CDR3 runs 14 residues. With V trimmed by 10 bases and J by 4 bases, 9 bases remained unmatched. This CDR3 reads CATLPGTATGELFF. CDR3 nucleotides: TGTGCCACCTTACCCGGGACAGCCACCGGGGAGCTGTTTTTT.

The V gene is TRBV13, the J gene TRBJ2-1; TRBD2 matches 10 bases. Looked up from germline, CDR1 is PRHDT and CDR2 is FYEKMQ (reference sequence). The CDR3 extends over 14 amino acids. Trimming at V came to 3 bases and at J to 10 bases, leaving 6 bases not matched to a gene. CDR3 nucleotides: TGTGCCAGCAGCTTCCCTAGCGGGAGTGAGGAGCAGTTCTTC. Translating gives CASSFPSGSEEQFF.

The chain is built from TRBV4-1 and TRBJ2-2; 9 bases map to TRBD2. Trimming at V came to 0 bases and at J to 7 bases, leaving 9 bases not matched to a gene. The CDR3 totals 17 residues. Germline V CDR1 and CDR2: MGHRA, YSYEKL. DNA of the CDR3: TGCGCCAGCAGCCAAGATCCAGGACTAGCGTACGTCGGGGAGCTGTTTTTT. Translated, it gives CASSQDPGLAYVGELFF.

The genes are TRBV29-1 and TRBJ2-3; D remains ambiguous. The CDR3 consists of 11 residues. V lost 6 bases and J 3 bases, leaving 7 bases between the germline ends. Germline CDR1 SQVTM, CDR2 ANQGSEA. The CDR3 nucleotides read TGCAGCGTCCCCTTGACAGATACGCAGTATTTT. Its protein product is CSVPLTDTQYF.